This note documents a single TCR beta chain sequence. CDR3 size: 17 residues. Germline trimming cut 0 bases from V and 4 bases from J; bases unmatched to any gene: 10. Germline V gene data show CDR1 as WNHNN and CDR2 as SYGVQD (reference sequence). Profiled with immunoSEQ multiplex PCR; TCRdb holds only in-frame clones, not every one. Among roughly 190,000 clones listed, 65% to 85% were seen once. The sample is drawn from a study of blood T cell repertoires in COVID-19. Looking at the study overall: T cells, B-cell-depleted T cells, or PBMCs provided the cDNA or gDNA that served as material.

The genes are TRBV10-1 and TRBJ2-3; 7 positions match TRBD2. The receptor was derived from a human donor with acute or convalescent COVID-19. The donor label of this sample is uncertain. The specimen sequenced was peripheral blood. This CDR3 is CASSESTGGTGPDTQYF. CDR3 DNA sequence: TGCGCCAGCAGTGAGTCAACCGGGGGGACGGGACCAGATACGCAGTATTTT.